One and the same sample provided the 12 T cell receptor beta chains below, sequenced in a study of neoadjuvant nivolumab and ipilimumab in lung cancer. TCRdb keeps only in-frame clones here, not all; method: immunoSEQ multiplex PCR. This sample has roughly 28,000 clones, with about 76% found just once. This specimen was tumor tissue, taken after neoadjuvant nivolumab, alone or with ipilimumab, at or shortly before surgery. These TCRs come from an adult with non-small cell lung cancer.

This clone was seen a single time. V usage is TRBV15 and J usage is TRBJ2-5; 9 nucleotides line up with TRBD2. The CDR3 is made up of 14 amino acids. V lost 1 base, J lost 5 bases, and 2 bases stayed unmatched. Germline V gene lookup returns CDR1 LNHNV and CDR2 YYDKDF (reference sequence). The CDR3 protein is CATSRGGLAETQYF. The DNA of the CDR3 is TGTGCCACCAGCAGAGGGGGACTAGCTGAGACCCAGTACTTC.

The chain links TRBV7-9 to TRBJ2-4; 7 bases align to TRBD1. The germline CDR1 and CDR2 sequences are SEHNR and FQNEAQ (reference sequence). J lost 0 bases, V lost 5 bases, and 10 bases had no gene match. The CDR3 extends over 17 amino acids. CDR3 in amino acids: CASSARQGPVAKNIQYF. The CDR3 region has the DNA TGTGCCAGCAGCGCCCGACAGGGACCCGTAGCCAAAAACATTCAGTACTTC.

The gene calls are TRBV7-9 and TRBJ2-1; D perhaps matches TRBD1 (5 bases). Between the trimmed V and J ends, which lost 5 bases and 2 bases, there was a span of 25 bases. Germline V lookup: CDR1 SEHNR, CDR2 FQNEAQ (reference sequence). The CDR3 covers 19 residues. The CDR3 coding sequence is TGTGCCAGCAGCGCACCCAAGGACGTAAAGGGGCGAGCCTACAATGAGCAGTTCTTC. It specifies CASSAPKDVKGRAYNEQFF. The full variable domain, its missing parts supplied by reference TRBV7-9 and TRBJ2-1, is DTGVSQNPRHKITKRGQNVTFRCDPISEHNRLYWYRQTLGQGPEFLTYFQNEAQLEKSRLLSDRFSAERPKGSFSTLEIQRTEQGDSAMYLCASSAPKDVKGRAYNEQFFGPGTRLTVL.

The chain links TRBV18 to TRBJ2-3; perhaps TRBD1 as D (6 bases). Germline V gives CDR1 KGHSH, CDR2 LQKENI. Trimming cost V 0 bases and J 0 bases, with 10 bases left between them. The CDR3 spans 16 residues. In DNA form, the CDR3 reads TGTGCCAGCTCACCACCGGGGACATCTAGCACAGATACGCAGTATTTT. It encodes CASSPPGTSSTDTQYF. Complete variable domain (other parts from reference TRBV18 and TRBJ2-3): NAGVMQNPRHLVRRRGQEARLRCSPMKGHSHVYWYRQLPEEGLKFMVYLQKENIIDESGMPKERFSAEFPKEGPSILRIQQVVRGDSAAYFCASSPPGTSSTDTQYFGPGTRLTVL.

This sequence joins TRBV18 and TRBJ2-3; 10 bases match TRBD2. The germline gives CDR1 KGHSH, CDR2 LQKENI. V lost 3 bases to trimming and J lost 2 bases; unmatched junction nucleotides: 5. CDR3 length: 16 residues. The CDR3 region is CASSPQLAGNTDTQYF. CDR3 nucleotide sequence: TGTGCCAGCTCACCCCAACTAGCGGGGAACACAGATACGCAGTATTTT.

The rearrangement joins TRBV4-1 to TRBJ1-5; D is unresolved. Germline V gene sequence: CDR1 MGHRA, CDR2 YSYEKL. Trimming removed 1 base at V and 9 bases at J, with 10 bases between. The CDR3 spans 13 residues. CDR3: CASSQVGSGPQHF. DNA of the CDR3: TGCGCCAGCAGCCAAGTCGGGTCTGGGCCCCAGCATTTT.

The V and J genes are TRBV7-9 and TRBJ1-2; D perhaps matches TRBD1 (5 bases). In germline, CDR1 is SEHNR, CDR2 FQNEAQ (reference sequence). The CDR3 is 14 amino acids. V was pared by 0 bases and J by 8 bases, with 13 bases between. The CDR3 loop reads CASSLAGAKEGYTF. Here the CDR3 DNA reads TGTGCCAGCAGCTTAGCAGGGGCGAAGGAGGGCTACACCTTC.

Only a few counts were recorded for this clone. The rearrangement links TRBV5-1 to TRBJ1-4; D is unclear. This CDR3 comprises 13 residues. Germline loops: CDR1 SGHRS, CDR2 YFSETQ. V lost 1 base, J lost 0 bases, and 1 base lay in between. CDR3 sequence reads: CASSLTTNEKLFF. The CDR3 DNA is TGCGCCAGCAGCTTGACAACTAATGAAAAACTGTTTTTT.

This chain links TRBV6-1 with TRBJ2-3; 10 bases are shared with TRBD2. The ends lost 2 bases at V and 4 bases at J; junction bases unmatched: 3. The CDR3 has 15 residues. The germline gives CDR1 MNHNS, CDR2 SASEGT. DNA of the CDR3: TGTGCCAGCAGTGAAACAGCGGGGGGGCCAGATACGCAGTATTTT. Translating it yields CASSETAGGPDTQYF.

The chain uses TRBV12-5 and TRBJ2-3; D uncertain. Trimming cost V 3 bases and J 2 bases, with 15 bases left between them. Per the germline V gene, CDR1 is LGHNT and CDR2 is FRNRAP. This CDR3 has 16 amino acids. DNA for the CDR3: TGTGCTAGTGGTTTCTTCCGCAGCCTTACCACAGATACGCAGTATTTT. Translating gives CASGFFRSLTTDTQYF.

The rearrangement joins TRBV5-4 to TRBJ2-1, with TRBD2 matching 8 bases. J was trimmed by 3 bases and V by 10 bases; bases with no gene match: 6. The CDR3 is made up of 13 amino acids. Per germline, CDR1 SGHNT and CDR2 YYREEE (reference sequence). CDR3 DNA sequence: TGTGCCGGGAGCGGGGGCCACTACAATGAGCAGTTCTTC. Translated: CAGSGGHYNEQFF.

This clone was counted between two and nine times. The CDR3 reads CAWMKGAAGYTF. In DNA, the CDR3 is TGTGCCTGGATGAAGGGGGCTGCTGGCTACACCTTC. The V call is TRBV30, the J call TRBJ1-2; 7 bases align to TRBD1. Germline trimming cut 4 bases from V and 7 bases from J; bases unmatched to any gene: 6. The germline V gene has CDR1 GTSNPN and CDR2 SVGIG (reference sequence). The CDR3 contains 12 residues.